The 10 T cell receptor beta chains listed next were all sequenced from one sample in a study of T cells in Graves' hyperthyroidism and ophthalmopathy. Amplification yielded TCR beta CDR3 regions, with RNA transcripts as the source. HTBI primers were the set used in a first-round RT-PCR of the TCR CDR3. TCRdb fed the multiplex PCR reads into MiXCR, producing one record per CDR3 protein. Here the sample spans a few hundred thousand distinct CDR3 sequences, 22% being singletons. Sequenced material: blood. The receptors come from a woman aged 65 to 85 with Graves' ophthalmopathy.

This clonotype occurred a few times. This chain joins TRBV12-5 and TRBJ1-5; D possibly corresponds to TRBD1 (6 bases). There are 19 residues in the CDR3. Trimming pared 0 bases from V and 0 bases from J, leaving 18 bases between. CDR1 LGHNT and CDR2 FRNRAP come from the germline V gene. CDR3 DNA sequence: TGTGCTAGTGGTTTGGTTACAGGGAGGGATGTTTATAGCAATCAGCCCCAGCATTTT. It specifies CASGLVTGRDVYSNQPQHF.

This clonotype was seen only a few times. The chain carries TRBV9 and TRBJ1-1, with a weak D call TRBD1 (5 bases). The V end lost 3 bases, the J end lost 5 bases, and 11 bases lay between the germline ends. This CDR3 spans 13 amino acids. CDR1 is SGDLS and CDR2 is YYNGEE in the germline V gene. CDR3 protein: CASSGSGGTEAFF. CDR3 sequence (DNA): TGTGCCAGCAGCGGGAGCGGGGGAACTGAAGCTTTCTTT.

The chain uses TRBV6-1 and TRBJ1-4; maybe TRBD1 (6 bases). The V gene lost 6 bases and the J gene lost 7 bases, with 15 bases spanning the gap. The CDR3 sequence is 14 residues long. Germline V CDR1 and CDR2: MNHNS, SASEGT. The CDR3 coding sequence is TGTGCCAGCAGAGCGGCGGGGGCCGGTGAAAAACTGTTTTTT. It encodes CASRAAGAGEKLFF.

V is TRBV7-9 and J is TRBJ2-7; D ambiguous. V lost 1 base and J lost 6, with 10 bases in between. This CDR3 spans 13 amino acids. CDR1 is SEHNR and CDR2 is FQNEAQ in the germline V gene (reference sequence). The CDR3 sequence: CASSLEGISEQYF. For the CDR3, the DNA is TGTGCCAGCAGCTTAGAAGGAATTTCCGAGCAGTACTTC. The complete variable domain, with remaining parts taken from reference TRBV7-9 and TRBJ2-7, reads DTGVSQNPRHKITKRGQNVTFRCDPISEHNRLYWYRQTLGQGPEFLTYFQNEAQLEKSRLLSDRFSAERPKGSFSTLEIQRTEQGDSAMYLCASSLEGISEQYFGPGTRLTVT.

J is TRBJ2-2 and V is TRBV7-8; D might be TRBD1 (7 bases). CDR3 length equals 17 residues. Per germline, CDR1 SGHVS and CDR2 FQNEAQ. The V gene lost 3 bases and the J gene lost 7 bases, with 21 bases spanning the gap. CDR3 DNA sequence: TGTGCCAGCAGCTTTGCGGGGACAGCCACACGAAGCGGGGAGCTGTTTTTT. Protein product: CASSFAGTATRSGELFF.

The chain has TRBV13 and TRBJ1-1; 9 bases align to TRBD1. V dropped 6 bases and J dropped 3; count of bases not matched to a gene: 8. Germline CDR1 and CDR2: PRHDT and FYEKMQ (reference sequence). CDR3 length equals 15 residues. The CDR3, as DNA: TGTGCCAGCAGAACGCGGACAGGGGCGTACACTGAAGCTTTCTTT. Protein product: CASRTRTGAYTEAFF. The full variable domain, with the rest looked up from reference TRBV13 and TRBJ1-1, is AAGVIQSPRHLIKEKRETATLKCYPIPRHDTVYWYQQGPGQDPQFLISFYEKMQSDKGSIPDRFSAQQFSDYHSELNMSSLELGDSALYFCASRTRTGAYTEAFFGQGTRLTVV.

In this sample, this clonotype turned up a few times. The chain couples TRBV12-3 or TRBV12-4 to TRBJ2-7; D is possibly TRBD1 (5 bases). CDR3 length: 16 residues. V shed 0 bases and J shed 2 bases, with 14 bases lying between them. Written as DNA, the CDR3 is TGTGCCAGCAGTTTAGCGCTGGGGCGCGTGACCTACGAGCAGTACTTC. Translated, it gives CASSLALGRVTYEQYF.

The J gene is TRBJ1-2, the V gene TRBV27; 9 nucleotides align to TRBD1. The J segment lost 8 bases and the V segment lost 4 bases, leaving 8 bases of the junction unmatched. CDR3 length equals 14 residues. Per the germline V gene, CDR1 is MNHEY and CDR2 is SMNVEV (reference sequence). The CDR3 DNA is TGTGCCAGCAGTTCGGGACAGGGACGGGAAGGCTACACCTTC. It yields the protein CASSSGQGREGYTF.

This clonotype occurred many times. The CDR3: CASSLTSGTSTDTQYF. In nucleotides, the CDR3 is TGTGCCAGCAGCTTAACTAGCGGGACTTCCACAGATACGCAGTATTTT. The chain has TRBV7-3 and TRBJ2-3; 8 bases map to TRBD2. Germline lookup yields CDR1 SGHTA and CDR2 FQGTGA. The CDR3 extends over 16 amino acids. V lost 0 bases to trimming and J lost 2 bases; unmatched junction nucleotides: 4.

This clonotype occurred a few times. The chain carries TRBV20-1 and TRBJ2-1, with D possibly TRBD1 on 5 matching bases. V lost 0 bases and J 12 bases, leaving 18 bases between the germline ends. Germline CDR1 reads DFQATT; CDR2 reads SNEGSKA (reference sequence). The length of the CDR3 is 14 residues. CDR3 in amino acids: CSARDQRSRVTQFF. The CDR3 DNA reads TGCAGTGCTAGAGATCAACGGAGCAGGGTGACGCAGTTCTTC.